This entry lists 25 T cell receptor beta chains sequenced from one sample in a study of blood T cell repertoires in COVID-19. TCRdb keeps only in-frame clones here, not all; method: immunoSEQ multiplex PCR. This table has around 300,000 clones, around 90% appearing once. The specimen sequenced was PBMCs or T cells enriched from blood (not recorded which). The receptors were gathered from a woman between 18 and 29 years old with acute COVID-19.

This rearrangement joins TRBV4-2 to TRBJ1-6; D not certain. CDR1 LGHNA and CDR2 YNFKEQ come from the germline V gene. With 1 base removed from V and 10 bases from J, the gap between germline ends came to 14 bases. The CDR3 loop spans 15 amino acids. The CDR3 DNA follows: TGTGCCAGCAGCCAAGTTCGGGAGCTCAGATCACCCCTCCACTTT. Its translation is CASSQVRELRSPLHF.

V gene TRBV7-9 combines with J gene TRBJ1-6; no definite D call. Germline values: CDR1 SEHNR, CDR2 FQNEAQ (reference sequence). V dropped 0 bases and J dropped 10 bases, with 7 bases sitting between them. CDR3 length: 13 residues. The CDR3 sequence is CASSLAPGSPLHF. As DNA, the CDR3 is TGTGCCAGCAGCTTAGCTCCGGGGTCACCCCTCCACTTT.

The chain has TRBV6-5 and TRBJ1-2; weak D call: TRBD1 (5 bases). Per the germline V gene, CDR1 is MNHEY and CDR2 is SVGAGI. V gave up 6 bases and J gave up 6 bases, with 14 bases separating them. The CDR3 has 13 residues. In nucleotides, the CDR3 is TGTGCCAGCAGCCTCGCGCAGGGCGATGGCTACACCTTC. This encodes CASSLAQGDGYTF.

The rearrangement links TRBV30 to TRBJ1-2, with D possibly TRBD1 on 6 matching bases. The germline V gene encodes CDR1 GTSNPN and CDR2 SVGIG (reference sequence). The V end was cut by 3 bases, the J end by 4 bases, with 12 bases between. This CDR3 comprises 13 residues. The CDR3: CAWRETGSYGYTF. In DNA form, the CDR3 reads TGTGCCTGGAGGGAAACAGGGAGCTATGGCTACACCTTC.

This sequence joins TRBV3-1 (or the pseudogene TRBV3-2) and TRBJ2-7; 11 positions agree with TRBD2. V lost 4 bases, J lost 4 bases, and 9 bases stayed unmatched. Germline V lookup: CDR1 LGHDT, CDR2 YNNKEL (reference sequence). CDR3 length: 16 amino acids. The CDR3 region is CASSRNPGTSGYEQYF. CDR3 DNA: TGTGCCAGCAGCCGCAATCCCGGGACTAGCGGTTACGAGCAGTACTTC.

This chain links TRBV18 with TRBJ2-2; 15 bases line up with TRBD2. The CDR3 length is 19 residues. From germline, CDR1 is KGHSH and CDR2 LQKENI. V shed 2 bases, J shed 0 bases, and the junction held 4 bases outside the gene matches. The CDR3 region has the DNA TGTGCCAGCTCACCATGGACTAGCGGGAGGGGATCGAACACCGGGGAGCTGTTTTTT. Its protein product is CASSPWTSGRGSNTGELFF.

The chain has TRBV6-2 or TRBV6-3 and TRBJ2-7; 11 bases fit TRBD2. Losses at the gene ends were 2 bases for V and 3 bases for J; bases not matched to a gene: 0. CDR1 and CDR2 from the germline V gene are MNHEY and SVGEGT. The CDR3 contains 14 residues. The CDR3 region is CASSYTSGSYEQYF. The CDR3 region has the DNA TGTGCCAGCAGTTACACTAGCGGGAGCTACGAGCAGTACTTC.

The V gene is TRBV4-3, the J gene TRBJ2-3; 10 nucleotides align to TRBD2. The CDR3 loop spans 18 amino acids. J lost 1 base, V lost 8 bases, and 15 bases had no gene match. CDR1 and CDR2 (germline): LGHNA, YSLEER. The CDR3 region has the DNA TGCGCCAGCTCCCATAATTTCACTAGCGGGGACCGCACAGATACGCAGTATTTT. Amino acids: CASSHNFTSGDRTDTQYF.

V gene TRBV25-1 combines with J gene TRBJ2-1; D possibly corresponds to TRBD2 (5 bases). This CDR3 spans 16 amino acids. From germline, CDR1 is MGHDK and CDR2 SYGVNS. The ends were cut back, 3 bases at V and 0 bases at J, with 12 bases in the middle. CDR3 amino acids: CASSDLRGSSYNEQFF. In DNA form, the CDR3 reads TGTGCCAGCAGTGACCTCCGGGGTAGCTCCTACAATGAGCAGTTCTTC.

Note on this clone: A read error is likely, as this CDR3 ends without the conserved phenylalanine or tryptophan. It is unclear where the CDR3 begins or ends on the DNA, so no DNA is shown, and the CDR3 is as TCRdb lists it. This sequence joins TRBV11-2 and TRBJ2-7; TRBD2, the D gene given by the table, was not confirmed from the DNA. Germline CDR1 SGHAT, CDR2 FQNNGV. The CDR3 spans 12 amino acids, including both terminal residues. CDR3 amino acids: CASSSQVAGGSI.

This chain links TRBV6-2 or TRBV6-3 with TRBJ1-5; 7 bases line up with TRBD1. With 2 bases clipped from V and 2 bases from J, the junction kept 6 bases outside the gene matches. Germline assignment: CDR1 MNHEY and CDR2 SVGEGT. The length of the CDR3 is 16 residues. The CDR3 bases are TGTGCCAGCAGTTACGCGACAGGGATTGGCAATCAGCCCCAGCATTTT. Its translation is CASSYATGIGNQPQHF.

This rearrangement joins TRBV5-1 to TRBJ1-2, with TRBD1 as a possible D gene (6 bases). Germline CDR1 and CDR2: SGHRS and YFSETQ. Trimming cost V 5 bases and J 6 bases, with 11 bases left between them. This CDR3 region has 12 residues. Here the CDR3 reads CASSGTNHGYTF. The CDR3 bases are TGCGCCAGCAGTGGGACAAACCATGGCTACACCTTC.

This clone occurred once. The chain links TRBV9 to TRBJ1-3, with D unclear. Per the germline V gene, CDR1 is SGDLS and CDR2 is YYNGEE. This CDR3 has 15 residues. V shed 4 bases and J shed 3 bases, with 14 bases lying between them. The CDR3 sequence is CASSPHAGDGNTIYF. DNA for the CDR3: TGTGCCAGCAGCCCCCATGCCGGGGATGGAAACACCATATATTTT.

The rearrangement uses TRBV7-9 and TRBJ2-1, with D possibly being TRBD2 (5 bases). Trimming left V 5 bases short and J 3 bases short, with 17 bases between. This CDR3 comprises 16 residues. Per germline, CDR1 SEHNR and CDR2 FQNEAQ (reference sequence). The CDR3 reads CASSRLANRIYNEQFF. CDR3 DNA sequence: TGTGCCAGCAGCAGGTTAGCGAATAGGATCTACAATGAGCAGTTCTTC.

This clone was recorded only once. The V call is TRBV7-3, the J call TRBJ2-2, with 10 bases matching TRBD2. Germline V gene lookup returns CDR1 SGHTA and CDR2 FQGTGA. J was trimmed by 7 bases and V by 7 bases; bases with no gene match: 9. The length of the CDR3 is 15 residues. The CDR3 nucleotides read TGTGCCAGCACCAAATCTAGCGGGAGTGGCGGGGAGCTGTTTTTT. Its translation is CASTKSSGSGGELFF.

CDR3 sequence reads: CASRLPGLAGELAKNIQYF. The CDR3 bases are TGCGCCAGCAGGCTTCCGGGACTAGCGGGAGAGCTAGCCAAAAACATTCAGTACTTC. This sequence joins TRBV4-1 and TRBJ2-4; 14 positions match TRBD2. V was clipped by 6 bases and J by 0 bases; unmatched bases: 10. The CDR3 is 19 amino acids. From germline, CDR1 is MGHRA and CDR2 YSYEKL.

This rearrangement joins TRBV28 to TRBJ1-5; D is undetermined. Trimming removed 5 bases from V and 5 bases from J, with 7 bases in between. CDR3 length: 12 amino acids. Per the germline V gene, CDR1 is MDHEN and CDR2 is SYDVKM. CDR3 coding DNA: TGTGCCAGCAGTCCCGGGGATCAGCCCCAGCATTTT. Its protein is CASSPGDQPQHF.

This clone has just one count. The rearrangement uses TRBV28 and TRBJ2-3; D is ambiguous. From germline, CDR1 is MDHEN and CDR2 SYDVKM. The CDR3 extends over 17 amino acids. Trimming took off 4 bases at V and 5 bases at J, with 22 bases between the two ends. The CDR3 loop reads CASSYKTDFLELDTQYF. The CDR3 region has the DNA TGTGCCAGCAGTTACAAAACCGACTTTCTAGAATTAGATACGCAGTATTTT.

This chain links TRBV7-8 with TRBJ2-1; D not certain. CDR3 length: 12 amino acids. The ends were cut back, 5 bases at V and 9 bases at J, with 11 bases in the middle. In germline, CDR1 is SGHVS, CDR2 FQNEAQ. Here the CDR3 reads CASSPRPAEQFF. CDR3 in DNA: TGTGCCAGCAGCCCTAGGCCGGCTGAGCAGTTCTTC.

This chain's CDR3 is CASSLGLAGARNEQFF. DNA for the CDR3: TGTGCCAGCAGCCTGGGACTAGCGGGAGCTAGGAATGAGCAGTTCTTC. The chain has TRBV7-9 and TRBJ2-1; 14 nucleotides align to TRBD2. Trimming at V came to 5 bases and at J to 7 bases, leaving 7 bases not matched to a gene. The CDR3 sequence is 16 residues long. Germline V gives CDR1 SEHNR, CDR2 FQNEAQ (reference sequence).

This sequence joins TRBV5-8 and TRBJ2-1; 12 bases are shared with TRBD2. Germline V gene data show CDR1 as SGHTS and CDR2 as YDEGEE. V lost 0 bases and J lost 4; bases outside the gene matches: 5. This CDR3 region has 17 residues. The CDR3: CASSLGTGTSGYNEQFF. The CDR3 DNA reads TGTGCCAGCAGCTTGGGCACCGGGACTAGCGGGTACAATGAGCAGTTCTTC.

This clone was detected a few times. The chain combines TRBV15 with TRBJ2-3; D not resolved. This CDR3 has 14 residues. The V end was cut by 0 bases, the J end by 7 bases, with 11 bases between. The germline gives CDR1 LNHNV, CDR2 YYDKDF (reference sequence). CDR3 protein: CATSRDPQSHTQYF. The CDR3 bases are TGTGCCACCAGCAGAGATCCCCAGTCGCATACGCAGTATTTT.

DNA for the CDR3: TGTGCCAGTAGCCGATTAGGACAGGGCACATATGGCTACACCTTC. It codes for CASSRLGQGTYGYTF. The V call is TRBV19, the J call TRBJ1-2; TRBD1 agrees at 8 bases. V shed 6 bases and J 5 bases; nucleotides not matched to a gene: 11. The V gene's germline CDR1 is LNHDA and CDR2 SQIVND (reference sequence). The CDR3 has 15 amino acids.

The chain combines TRBV7-2 with TRBJ1-5; TRBD1 is a possible D gene (5 bases). The CDR3 runs to 14 residues. The V end lost 4 bases, the J end lost 6 bases, and 13 bases lay between the germline ends. In germline, CDR1 is SGHTA, CDR2 FQGNSA. The CDR3 DNA sequence: TGTGCCAGCAGCTGGGGTGGGGGGGGTCAGCCCCAGCATTTT. Translation: CASSWGGGGQPQHF.

The chain couples TRBV7-9 to TRBJ2-3, with a tentative D call TRBD1 (5 bases). CDR1 SEHNR and CDR2 FQNEAQ come from the germline V gene (reference sequence). Between the trimmed V and J ends, which lost 5 bases and 0 bases, there was a span of 12 bases. The CDR3 sequence is 15 residues long. The CDR3: CASSPKGISTDTQYF. CDR3 bases: TGTGCCAGCAGCCCTAAGGGGATTAGCACAGATACGCAGTATTTT.